These 5 T cell receptor beta chains originate from one sample sequenced in a study of cytomegalovirus exposure and HLA in healthy donors. Sequencing used immunoSEQ multiplex PCR; TCRdb keeps in-frame clones, though not all of them. The table includes 250,000 to 300,000 clones, almost 90% detected once. The sample taken for sequencing was PBMCs. These receptor sequences come from a young woman in good health and CMV-seronegative.

The J gene is TRBJ2-1, the V gene TRBV7-9; perhaps TRBD2 as D (5 bases). V dropped 7 bases and J dropped 4 bases, with 11 bases sitting between them. The length of the CDR3 is 13 residues. Germline lookup yields CDR1 SEHNR and CDR2 FQNEAQ (reference sequence). The chain's CDR3 is CASTRAPYNEQFF. The CDR3 DNA follows: TGTGCCAGCACGAGGGCCCCGTACAATGAGCAGTTCTTC.

CDR3 residues: CATRSRASNQPQHF. CDR3 DNA sequence: TGTGCCACCAGGTCCAGGGCTTCCAATCAGCCCCAGCATTTT. The genes are TRBV15 and TRBJ1-5; tentatively, D is TRBD1 (5 bases). Germline V gene data show CDR1 as LNHNV and CDR2 as YYDKDF (reference sequence). This CDR3 is 14 amino acids long. Trimming shortened V by 6 bases and J by 3 bases, and 12 bases separated the two germline ends. Full variable domain (outside the CDR3, taken from reference TRBV15 and TRBJ1-5): DAMVIQNPRYQVTQFGKPVTLSCSQTLNHNVMYWYQQKSSQAPKLLFHYYDKDFNNEADTPDNFQSRRPNTSFCFLDIRSPGLGDTAMYLCATRSRASNQPQHFGDGTRLSIL.

CDR3 in DNA: TGCGCCAGCAGCTCGACAGGGTCCTACAATGAGCAGTTCTTC. It encodes CASSSTGSYNEQFF. This chain uses TRBV4-1 with TRBJ2-1; TRBD1 agrees at 7 bases. V lost 5 bases and J lost 1; bases outside the gene matches: 2. CDR1 and CDR2 (germline): MGHRA, YSYEKL. The CDR3 has 14 residues.

Of note for this clone: The junction differs from germline at one of its ends, possibly a read error. This rearrangement joins TRBV7-7 to TRBJ1-5; 7 bases agree with TRBD1. CDR1 SSHAT and CDR2 FNYEAQ come from the germline V gene (reference sequence). The CDR3 length is 15 residues. CDR3 nucleotides: TGTGCTAGCAGAACTGTTCAGGGGGGCAATCAGCCCCAGCATTTT. Encoded protein: CASRTVQGGNQPQHF.

The chain uses TRBV5-4 and TRBJ2-1, with 12 bases fitting TRBD2. CDR1 and CDR2 (germline): SGHNT, YYREEE (reference sequence). V shed 4 bases, J shed 8 bases, and the junction held 7 bases outside the gene matches. CDR3 length: 15 residues. CDR3 coding DNA: TGTGCCAGCAGCCCCCAACTAGCGGGGGGCGATGAGCAGTTCTTC. Protein sequence: CASSPQLAGGDEQFF. Looking up the rest from reference TRBV5-4 and TRBJ2-1 gives the full variable domain: ETGVTQSPTHLIKTRGQQVTLRCSSQSGHNTVSWYQQALGQGPQFIFQYYREEENGRGNFPPRFSGLQFPNYSSELNVNALELDDSALYLCASSPQLAGGDEQFFGPGTRLTVL.